This T cell receptor beta chain was obtained from a study of CD8 T cells in Susac syndrome. As for the study in general: Among the Susac syndrome patients sequenced, 5 or 6 had active disease and roughly eight were in remission.

Peripheral blood CD8+ and CD4+ T cells were profiled by TCR beta sequencing. Details on this clonotype: The antigen is unknown.

Random hexamers were used to reverse transcribe an amount of about 0.5 to 1 ug RNA. Multiplex PCR with immunoSEQ amplified the TCR beta CDR3 across 54 Vbeta and 13 Jbeta. Each CDR3 protein gets one entry after TCRdb re-called the immunoSEQ multiplex PCR reads with MiXCR. The table includes around 200,000 distinct CDR3 sequences, almost 96% detected once. Study-wide results and limits: Clonal expansion was not observed in the Susac syndrome CD4+ T cell repertoires.

Per germline, CDR1 SGHDT and CDR2 YYEEEE. With 2 bases clipped from V and 4 bases from J, the junction kept 7 bases outside the gene matches. This CDR3 is 15 amino acids long. The specimen sequenced was CD4+ T cells from PBMCs. The clonotype originates from a human donor with Susac syndrome. The chain couples TRBV5-6 to TRBJ2-5; 8 nucleotides align to TRBD2. CDR3 nucleotides: TGTGCCAGCAGCTTTCCGGGGGGGAGGATAGAGACCCAGTACTTC. This translates into CASSFPGGRIETQYF. Full variable domain (remainder filled in from reference TRBV5-6 and TRBJ2-5): DAGVTQSPTHLIKTRGQQVTLRCSPKSGHDTVSWYQQALGQGPQFIFQYYEEEERQRGNFPDRFSGHQFPNYSSELNVNALLLGDSALYLCASSFPGGRIETQYFGPGTRLLVL.